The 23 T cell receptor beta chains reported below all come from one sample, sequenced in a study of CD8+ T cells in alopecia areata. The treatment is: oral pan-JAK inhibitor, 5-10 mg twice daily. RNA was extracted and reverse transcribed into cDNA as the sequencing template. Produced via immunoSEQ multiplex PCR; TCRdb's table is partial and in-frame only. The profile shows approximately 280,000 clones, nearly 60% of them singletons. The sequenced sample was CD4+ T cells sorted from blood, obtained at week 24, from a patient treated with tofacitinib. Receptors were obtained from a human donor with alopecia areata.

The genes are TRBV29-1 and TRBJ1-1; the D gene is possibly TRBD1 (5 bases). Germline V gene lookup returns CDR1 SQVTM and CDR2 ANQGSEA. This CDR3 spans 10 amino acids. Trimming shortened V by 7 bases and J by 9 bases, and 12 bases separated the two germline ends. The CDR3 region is CSATDAKAFF. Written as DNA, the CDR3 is TGCAGCGCGACAGACGCAAAAGCTTTCTTT.

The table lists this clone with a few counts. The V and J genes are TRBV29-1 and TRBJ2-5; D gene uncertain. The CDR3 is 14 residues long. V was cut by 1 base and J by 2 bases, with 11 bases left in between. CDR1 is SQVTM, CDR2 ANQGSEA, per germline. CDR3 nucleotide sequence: TGCAGCGTTGAAGGAGGTGGGCAGCAAGAGACCCAGTACTTC. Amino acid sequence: CSVEGGGQQETQYF.

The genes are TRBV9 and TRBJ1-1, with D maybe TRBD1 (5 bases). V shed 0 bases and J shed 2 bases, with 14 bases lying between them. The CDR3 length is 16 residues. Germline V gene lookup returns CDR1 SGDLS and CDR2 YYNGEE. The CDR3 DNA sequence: TGTGCCAGCAGCGTAGATGGGTTGGGGGTAAACACTGAAGCTTTCTTT. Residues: CASSVDGLGVNTEAFF. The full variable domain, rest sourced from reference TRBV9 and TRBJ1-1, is DSGVTQTPKHLITATGQRVTLRCSPRSGDLSVYWYQQSLDQGLQFLIQYYNGEERAKGNILERFSAQQFPDLHSELNLSSLELGDSALYFCASSVDGLGVNTEAFFGQGTRLTVV.

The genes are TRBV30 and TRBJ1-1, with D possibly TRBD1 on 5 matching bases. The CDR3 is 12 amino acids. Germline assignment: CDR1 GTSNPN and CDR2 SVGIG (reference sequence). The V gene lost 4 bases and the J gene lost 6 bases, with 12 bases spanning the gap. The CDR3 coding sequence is TGTGCCTGGAAGGGCTCGGGACCTGAAGCTTTCTTT. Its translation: CAWKGSGPEAFF.

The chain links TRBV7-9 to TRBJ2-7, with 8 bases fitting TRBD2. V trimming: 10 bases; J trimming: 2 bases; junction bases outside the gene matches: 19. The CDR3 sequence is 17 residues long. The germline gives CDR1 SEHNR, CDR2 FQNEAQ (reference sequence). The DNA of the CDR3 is TGTGCCACCCTCCCGGGACTAGGAAAAACTGCTGCCTACGAGCAGTACTTC. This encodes CATLPGLGKTAAYEQYF.

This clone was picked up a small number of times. The CDR3 nucleotides are TGTGCCAGCAGTGTTGGACTAGCGGGCACAGATACGCAGTATTTT. Encoded protein: CASSVGLAGTDTQYF. The chain recombines TRBV6-1 with TRBJ2-3; 10 nucleotides match TRBD2. The CDR3 has 15 residues. V trimming: 4 bases; J trimming: 1 base; junction bases outside the gene matches: 2. Germline loops: CDR1 MNHNS, CDR2 SASEGT.

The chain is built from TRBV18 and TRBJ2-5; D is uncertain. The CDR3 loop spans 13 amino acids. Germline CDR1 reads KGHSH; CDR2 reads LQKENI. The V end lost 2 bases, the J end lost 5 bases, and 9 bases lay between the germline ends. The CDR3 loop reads CASSPERTETQYF. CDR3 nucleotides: TGTGCCAGCTCACCAGAGAGGACGGAGACCCAGTACTTC. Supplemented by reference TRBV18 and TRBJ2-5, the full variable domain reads NAGVMQNPRHLVRRRGQEARLRCSPMKGHSHVYWYRQLPEEGLKFMVYLQKENIIDESGMPKERFSAEFPKEGPSILRIQQVVRGDSAAYFCASSPERTETQYFGPGTRLLVL.

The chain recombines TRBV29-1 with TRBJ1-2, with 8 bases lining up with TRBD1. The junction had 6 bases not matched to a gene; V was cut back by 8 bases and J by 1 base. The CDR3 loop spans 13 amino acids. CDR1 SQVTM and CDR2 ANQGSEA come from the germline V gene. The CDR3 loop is CSTRDRLNYGYTF. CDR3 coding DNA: TGCAGCACGAGGGACAGGCTTAACTATGGCTACACCTTC.

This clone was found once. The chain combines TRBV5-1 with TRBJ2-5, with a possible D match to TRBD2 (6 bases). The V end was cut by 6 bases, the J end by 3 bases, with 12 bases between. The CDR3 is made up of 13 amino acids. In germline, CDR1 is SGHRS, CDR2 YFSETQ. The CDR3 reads CASTLTGEETQYF. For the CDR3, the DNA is TGCGCCAGCACCCTAACGGGGGAAGAGACCCAGTACTTC. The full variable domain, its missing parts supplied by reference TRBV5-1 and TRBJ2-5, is KAGVTQTPRYLIKTRGQQVTLSCSPISGHRSVSWYQQTPGQGLQFLFEYFSETQRNKGNFPGRFSGRQFSNSRSEMNVSTLELGDSALYLCASTLTGEETQYFGPGTRLLVL.

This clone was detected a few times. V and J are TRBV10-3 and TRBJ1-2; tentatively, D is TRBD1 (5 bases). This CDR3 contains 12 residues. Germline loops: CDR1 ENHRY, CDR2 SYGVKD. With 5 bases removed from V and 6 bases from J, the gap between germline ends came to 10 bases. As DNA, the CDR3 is TGTGCCATCAGTCTAAAGGGGAATGGCTACACCTTC. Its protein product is CAISLKGNGYTF.

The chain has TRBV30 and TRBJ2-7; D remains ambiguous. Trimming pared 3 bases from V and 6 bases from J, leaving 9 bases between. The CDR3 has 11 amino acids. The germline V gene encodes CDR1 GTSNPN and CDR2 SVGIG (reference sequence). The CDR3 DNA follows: TGTGCCTGGAGGAGACGCCTCGAGCAGTACTTC. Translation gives CAWRRRLEQYF.

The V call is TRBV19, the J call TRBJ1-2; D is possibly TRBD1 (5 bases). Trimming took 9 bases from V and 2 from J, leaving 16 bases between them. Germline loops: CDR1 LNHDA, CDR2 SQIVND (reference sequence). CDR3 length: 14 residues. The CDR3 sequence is CASTLMWGNYGYTF. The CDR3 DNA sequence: TGTGCCAGCACCCTGATGTGGGGGAACTATGGCTACACCTTC.

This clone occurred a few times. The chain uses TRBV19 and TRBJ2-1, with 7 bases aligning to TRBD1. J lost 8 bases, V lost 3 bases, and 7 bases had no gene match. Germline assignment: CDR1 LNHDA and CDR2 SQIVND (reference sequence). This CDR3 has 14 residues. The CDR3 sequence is CASSIRGQFDEQFF. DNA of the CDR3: TGTGCCAGTAGTATTAGGGGGCAATTCGATGAGCAGTTCTTC.

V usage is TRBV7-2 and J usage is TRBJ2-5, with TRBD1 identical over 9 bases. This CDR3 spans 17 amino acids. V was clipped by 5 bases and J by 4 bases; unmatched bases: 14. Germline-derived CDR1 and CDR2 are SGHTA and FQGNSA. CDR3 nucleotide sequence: TGTGCCAGCAGCCCCCGAGGGAACAGGGGGCCTGGAGAGACCCAGTACTTC. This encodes CASSPRGNRGPGETQYF.

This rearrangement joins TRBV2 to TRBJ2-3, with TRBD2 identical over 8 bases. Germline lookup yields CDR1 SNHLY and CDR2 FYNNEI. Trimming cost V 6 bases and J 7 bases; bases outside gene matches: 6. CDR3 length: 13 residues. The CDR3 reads CASREVSGNTQYF. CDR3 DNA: TGTGCCAGCAGGGAGGTTAGCGGGAATACGCAGTATTTT.

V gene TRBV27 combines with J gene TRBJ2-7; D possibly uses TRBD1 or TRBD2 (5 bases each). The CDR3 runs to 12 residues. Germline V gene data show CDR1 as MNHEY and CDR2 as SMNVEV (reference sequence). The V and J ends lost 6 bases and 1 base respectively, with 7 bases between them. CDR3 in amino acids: CASRRGSYEQYF. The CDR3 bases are TGTGCCAGCAGGAGGGGTTCCTACGAGCAGTACTTC.

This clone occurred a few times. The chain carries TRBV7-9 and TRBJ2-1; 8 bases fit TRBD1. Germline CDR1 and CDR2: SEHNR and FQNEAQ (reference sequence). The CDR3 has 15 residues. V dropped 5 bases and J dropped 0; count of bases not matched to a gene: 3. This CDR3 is CASSLGTGSYNEQFF. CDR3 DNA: TGTGCCAGCAGCCTGGGGACAGGCTCCTACAATGAGCAGTTCTTC.

CDR3 in DNA: TGCGCCAGCAGCCAAGGGGTCCAGGGAAGATCTCGGAACACTGAAGCTTTCTTT. It translates to CASSQGVQGRSRNTEAFF. The rearrangement links TRBV4-1 to TRBJ1-1; TRBD1 is a possible D gene (5 bases). Germline-derived CDR1 and CDR2 are MGHRA and YSYEKL. The V gene lost 1 base and the J gene lost 1 base, with 19 bases spanning the gap. The CDR3 is made up of 18 amino acids.

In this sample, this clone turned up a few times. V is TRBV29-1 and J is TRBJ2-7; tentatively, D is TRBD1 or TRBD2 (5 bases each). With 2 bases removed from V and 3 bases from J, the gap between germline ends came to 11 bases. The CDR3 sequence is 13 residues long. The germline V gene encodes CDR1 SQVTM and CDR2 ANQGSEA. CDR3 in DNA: TGCAGCGTTGAACAGCTTGGGGGCTACGAGCAGTACTTC. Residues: CSVEQLGGYEQYF.

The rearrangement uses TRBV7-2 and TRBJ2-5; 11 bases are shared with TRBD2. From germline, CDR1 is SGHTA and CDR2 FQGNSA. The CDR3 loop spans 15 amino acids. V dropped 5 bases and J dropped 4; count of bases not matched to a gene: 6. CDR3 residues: CASSVTSGALETQYF. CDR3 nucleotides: TGTGCCAGCAGCGTGACTAGCGGGGCTTTAGAGACCCAGTACTTC.

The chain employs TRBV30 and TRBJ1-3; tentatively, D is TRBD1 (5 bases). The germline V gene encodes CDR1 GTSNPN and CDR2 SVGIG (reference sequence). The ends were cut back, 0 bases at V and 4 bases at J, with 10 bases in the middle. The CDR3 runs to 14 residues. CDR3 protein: CAWSVGALGNTIYF. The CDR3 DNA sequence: TGTGCCTGGAGTGTAGGGGCGTTAGGAAACACCATATATTTT.

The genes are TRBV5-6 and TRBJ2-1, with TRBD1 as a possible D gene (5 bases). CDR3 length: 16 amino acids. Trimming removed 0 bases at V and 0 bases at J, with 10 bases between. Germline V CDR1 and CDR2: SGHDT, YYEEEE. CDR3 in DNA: TGTGCCAGCAGCTTGGTGACAGTAAGCTCCTACAATGAGCAGTTCTTC. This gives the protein CASSLVTVSSYNEQFF.

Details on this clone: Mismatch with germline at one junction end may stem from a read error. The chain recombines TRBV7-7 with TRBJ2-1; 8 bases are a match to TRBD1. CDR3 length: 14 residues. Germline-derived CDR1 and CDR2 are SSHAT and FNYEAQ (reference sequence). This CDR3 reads CASSPLDREAEQFF. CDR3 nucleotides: TGTGCTAGCAGCCCACTGGACAGGGAGGCTGAGCAGTTCTTC.